This T cell receptor beta chain is drawn from a study of blood T cell repertoires in COVID-19. Study information: Acute and convalescent COVID-19 specimens originated in the United States, Italy and Spain. Nucleic acid was either cDNA or gDNA, and it came from T cells, B-cell-depleted T cells, or PBMCs.

J was trimmed by 7 bases and V by 5 bases; bases with no gene match: 9. The CDR3 is 15 amino acids. From germline, CDR1 is MNHEY and CDR2 SVGEGT. In the original processing: Amplification of reference gene primers was used by the study to estimate nucleated cell counts. Profiled with immunoSEQ multiplex PCR; TCRdb holds only in-frame clones, not every one. That table gives V, J and clone size, and the DNA gave D and trimming. The sample records 200,000 or so clones, approximately 90% being singletons. Material: peripheral blood. This chain connects TRBV6-2 or TRBV6-3 to TRBJ2-7, with TRBD2 matching 12 bases. The receptor comes from a man between 65 and 85 years old with active or convalescent COVID-19. CDR3 sequence reads: CASSPTSGRSFEQYF. In DNA, the CDR3 is TGTGCCAGCAGTCCGACTAGCGGGAGAAGCTTTGAGCAGTACTTC.